This T cell receptor beta chain was profiled in a study of molecular identifiers for immune sequencing clone quantification. Previously described methods and listed TCR primers produced bulk TCR libraries. TCRdb itself ran the PCR reads through MiXCR, one entry per CDR3 protein. The sample comprises about 320,000 distinct CDR3 sequences, roughly a quarter of which are singletons, and approximately 0.74% rests with the top ten. To note about this clonotype: It may be a read error: a sequence one base away is much more abundant. The CDR3 ends on some other residue instead of the conserved phenylalanine or tryptophan, so this is likely a read error.

V was trimmed by 3 bases and J by 2 bases, leaving 8 bases between them. The CDR3 runs to 12 residues. Germline lookup yields CDR1 SQVTM and CDR2 ANQGSEA. This clonotype was sampled from a human donor in good health. Some libraries in this study had Jurkat cell RNA spiked in. The V call is TRBV29-1, the J call TRBJ2-7; D gene uncertain. The sequencing sample was made of naive CD8+ T cells from blood, with Jurkat cell RNA spiked in. This sample's subset: FACS-sorted CD8+CD4-CCR7+CD45RA+ naive T cells. Written as DNA, the CDR3 is TGCAGCGTTGAGGGCACCACCTACGAGCAGTACCTC. Encoded protein: CSVEGTTYEQYL.